The T cell receptor beta chain described here comes from a study of shared clonotypes between healthy human individuals. Looking at the study overall: The donors, a couple of women and three men, were aged 18 to 49.

The study separated CD4+ cells into CD45RA+ naive and CD45RA-negative memory subsets. Data came from immunoSEQ multiplex PCR; TCRdb stores just in-frame clones and leaves some out. The profile shows 1,500,000 or so clones, around 98.5% of them singletons. Germline V gene data show CDR1 as WSHSY and CDR2 as SAAADI. The V gene end was trimmed by 3 bases and the J gene end by 5 bases; junction bases not matched to a gene: 6. This CDR3 is 15 amino acids long. Specimen: naive CD4+ T cells sorted from blood. Specified subset: CD45RA+ positively selected. This chain connects TRBV10-2 to TRBJ2-2; TRBD2 agrees at 7 bases. The sequence came from a young man in good health. CDR3 sequence reads: CASSEVLAETGELFF. DNA of the CDR3: TGCGCCAGCAGTGAAGTGCTAGCGGAAACCGGGGAGCTGTTTTTT.